A selection of T cell receptor beta chains follows, all from one sample in a study of cytomegalovirus exposure and HLA in healthy donors. Profiling relied on immunoSEQ multiplex PCR, and the TCRdb table lists in-frame clones only, not all of them. The sample yields more than 85,000 clones, 65% to 85% seen once. Sequenced sample: PBMCs. The receptors were sampled from a man aged 18 to 35 in good health and CMV-seronegative. Each CDR3 is given with its conserved first and last residue.

j_call	v_call	cdr3_aa
TRBJ1-2	TRBV6-1	CASRAGQGYGYTF
TRBJ2-3	TRBV4-3	CASSQIGVYADTQYF
TRBJ1-1	TRBV2	CASSAYRSLMNTEAFF
TRBJ1-1	TRBV10-3	CAISIVSNTEAFF
TRBJ1-1	TRBV7-2	CASSFRPNTEAFF
TRBJ2-7	TRBV7-2	CASRSTSGSHEQYF
TRBJ2-1	TRBV6-5	CASSPERDWSYEQFF
TRBJ2-1	TRBV12-5	CASGLVIRTLRGYNEQFF
TRBJ1-1	TRBV2	CASNRQLTEAFF
TRBJ1-1	TRBV19	CASSTRTGANTEAFF
TRBJ1-1	TRBV6-1	CASSPGGPWTEAFF
TRBJ2-2	TRBV5-6	CASSFGSWGRAGELFF
TRBJ1-4	TRBV6-5	CASSGPRATNEKLFF
TRBJ2-1	TRBV10-1	CASSEPYRQNEQFF
TRBJ2-7	TRBV7-2	CASSLREGYEQYF
TRBJ1-2	TRBV6-6	CASSYSLQPNYGYTF
TRBJ1-4	TRBV6-1	CASSEAERGGYEKLFF
TRBJ2-6	TRBV10-3	CAISESTASGSAGANVLTF
TRBJ2-7	TRBV27	CASSYQGSYEQYF
TRBJ1-2	TRBV27	CASSLSMRRRNYGYTF
TRBJ2-3	TRBV7-2	CASSYGTGGDTQYF
TRBJ2-3	TRBV2	CASSVPAGGADTQYF